This T cell receptor (beta chain) was sequenced for a study of Graves' ophthalmopathy and Graves' hyperthyroidism. Turning to the study itself: Hyperthyroidism showing no ophthalmopathy within 18 months of follow-up was stable. Points from the study as a whole: The model reached approximately 71% sensitivity and roughly 72% specificity for predicting ophthalmopathy progression.

The V and J ends lost 10 bases and 2 bases, in that order; junction bases with no gene match: 8. The CDR3 runs to 13 residues. Germline V gene data show CDR1 as ENHRY and CDR2 as SYGVKD. Hyperthyroidism patients had new diagnoses, durations under 2 months, and ages of 18 to 65. Serum thyroxine and TRAb, along with clinical symptoms, thyroid ultrasound and orbital computed tomography, were what diagnosis relied on. As regards this clonotype: Its antigen remains unidentified.

The authors amplified TCR beta CDR3 regions from RNA transcripts. Second-round multiplex PCR came after a first-round RT-PCR that employed HTBI primers. A single record per CDR3 protein comes from TCRdb applying MiXCR to the multiplex PCR reads. The sample yields 1 million to 1.3 million distinct CDR3 sequences, 35% to 45% seen once. Material for sequencing was peripheral blood or thyroid tissue (not recorded which). The V gene is TRBV10-3, the J gene TRBJ2-7, with 7 positions matching TRBD2. The receptor comes from an adult man with Graves' hyperthyroidism. CDR3 DNA sequence: TGTGCCACTTCGCCGGGAGGTCCCTACGAGCAGTACTTC. It is translated as CATSPGGPYEQYF.